These T cell receptor beta chains were read from a single sample in a study of T cell repertoires in cytomegalovirus infection. One entry per CDR3 protein, called by TCRdb with MiXCR from the reads. This table has 490,000 or so distinct CDR3 sequences, approximately 10% appearing once. The specimen was PBMCs. The receptors shown here come from a human donor in good health (CMV status not recorded). Some clones in this sample may be carry-over from other donors' samples. Both conserved end residues are part of each CDR3. The order of the fields is D gene, J gene, V gene, clone size, CDR3 DNA, CDR3 protein. A D gene is named only where the DNA matches it firmly. Some rows mark clone size as missing; the rest say once, few, many or name a class of expanded clone.

NA,TRBJ2-5,TRBV11-2,many,TGTGCCAGCAGCTGGTCTATGGGGGACCAGTACTTC,CASSWSMGDQYF
NA,TRBJ1-2,TRBV7-8,many,TGTGCCAGCAGCTTAGCCGTTAAGTCAGGGATCGGCTACACCTTC,CASSLAVKSGIGYTF
NA,TRBJ1-1,TRBV5-5,many,TGTGCCAGCAGCTTGGTGGGGGCAGGCACTGAAGCTTTCTTT,CASSLVGAGTEAFF
NA,TRBJ2-5,TRBV5-1,many,TGCGCCAGCAGCCCCGAGAATCAGGGGCGAGAGACCCAGTACTTC,CASSPENQGRETQYF
NA,TRBJ2-5,TRBV7-2,NA,TGTGCCAGCAGCTTACGTCGGACAAGCCAAGAGACCCAGTACTTC,CASSLRRTSQETQYF
TRBD1,TRBJ1-3,TRBV11-2,few,TGTGCCAGCAGCATAAGCGGACAGGGGGCACGAAACACCATATATTTT,CASSISGQGARNTIYF
NA,TRBJ2-7,TRBV20-1,few,TGCAGTGCCCCCGGAGGGGGTGGACGCTACGAGCAGTACTTC,CSAPGGGGRYEQYF
TRBD1,TRBJ2-5,TRBV5-1,many,TGCGCCAGCAGCTTCGGTGACAGGGGAGAGACCCAGTACTTC,CASSFGDRGETQYF
NA,TRBJ1-1,TRBV14,few,TGTGCCAGCAGCCCCCGAGGGAAGGATAGGACTGAAGCTTTCTTT,CASSPRGKDRTEAFF
NA,TRBJ1-1,TRBV27,many,TGTGCCAGCAGTTTAGCAGGGAGGGTCACTGAAGCTTTCTTT,CASSLAGRVTEAFF
NA,TRBJ1-3,TRBV12-3/TRBV12-4,few,TGTGCCAGCTTCCTCGGCGGGTATGGAAACACCATATATTTT,CASFLGGYGNTIYF
NA,TRBJ1-2,TRBV30,few,TGTGCCTGGAGTGTACCGGCAGGCAACTATGGCTACACCTTC,CAWSVPAGNYGYTF
TRBD1,TRBJ2-5,TRBV5-1,NA,TGCGCCAGCAGCTCCACCGGGACAGTAGGTGAGACCCAGCACTTC,CASSSTGTVGETQHF
TRBD1,TRBJ1-1,TRBV6-1,many,TGTGCCAGCAGTGTAGACGGGACAGGGCTGAACACTGAAGCTTTCTTT,CASSVDGTGLNTEAFF
TRBD1,TRBJ2-7,TRBV7-2,many,TGTGCCAGCAGCCGATCCGGGACAGGGGGCTACGAGCAGTACTTC,CASSRSGTGGYEQYF
NA,TRBJ1-1,TRBV19,NA,TGTGCCAGTAGTATCGGGGCCCCGTACACTGAAGCTTTCTTT,CASSIGAPYTEAFF
TRBD2,TRBJ2-3,TRBV20-1,many,TGCAGTGCTAGAGCCGCCGGACTAGCGGGGGCCGCTCCTAGCACAGATACGCAGTATTTT,CSARAAGLAGAAPSTDTQYF
NA,TRBJ1-2,TRBV18,many,TGTGCCAGCTCATCGACAGGACGCTATGGCTACACCTTC,CASSSTGRYGYTF
TRBD1,TRBJ2-2,TRBV2,many,TGTGCCAGCAGTGGGGACAGGGGGCGGATCGACACCGGGGAGCTGTTTTTT,CASSGDRGRIDTGELFF
TRBD1,TRBJ1-2,TRBV4-1,many,TGCGCCAGCAGCAAACAGGGGGCGGCTGAATATGGCTACACCTTC,CASSKQGAAEYGYTF
NA,TRBJ2-7,TRBV28,NA,TGTGCCAGCAGTTTAAGTAATTCCATCCACGAGCAGTACTTC,CASSLSNSIHEQYF
TRBD1,TRBJ2-5,TRBV6-1,many,TGTGCCAGCAGCCGGGACAGAGCGGAGACCCAGTACTTC,CASSRDRAETQYF
NA,TRBJ2-4,TRBV14,NA,TGTGCCAGCAGCCATGCCAGCTTGAAGGACAAAAACATTCAGTACTTC,CASSHASLKDKNIQYF
NA,TRBJ2-3,TRBV11-2,many,TGTGCCAGCAGCTTCCCCCGGCTCGGGAATGGCACAGATACGCAGTATTTT,CASSFPRLGNGTDTQYF
NA,TRBJ2-1,TRBV11-2,many,TGTGCCAGCAGCACCGCCAATGAGCAGTTCTTC,CASSTANEQFF
NA,TRBJ2-3,TRBV30,NA,TGTGCCTGGAATCGTGGCCCGAGCACAGATACGCAGTATTTT,CAWNRGPSTDTQYF
TRBD1,TRBJ2-7,TRBV11-2,many,TGTGCCAGCAGCTCGCCTTGGGACAGGGGATACGAGCAGTACTTC,CASSSPWDRGYEQYF
NA,TRBJ1-5,TRBV18,NA,TGTGCCAGCTCACCACTTGGGGCGAATCAGCCCCAGCATTTT,CASSPLGANQPQHF
NA,TRBJ1-1,TRBV20-1,NA,TGCAGTGCTAGCGGGCAGGGTAGGGGCGCTGAAGCTTTCTTT,CSASGQGRGAEAFF
NA,TRBJ2-7,TRBV5-5,many,TGTGCCAGCAGCTTGCCCGGGGCCACCTACGAGCAGTACTTC,CASSLPGATYEQYF